Listed below are T cell receptor beta chains from one sample, sequenced in a study of regulatory T cells in long-lasting Graves disease. TCRdb ran MiXCR on the multiplex PCR reads and lists one entry per CDR3 protein. This table holds 450,000 to 650,000 distinct CDR3 sequences, more than 15% found once. These same data were also listed under a study on T cells in Graves' hyperthyroidism and ophthalmopathy.

Sequenced here: peripheral blood mononuclear cells (PBMCs), sampled at new diagnosis, from a patient treated with antithyroid drugs. These receptors were obtained from a woman aged 35-65 years with Graves disease. CDR3s leave out the opening cysteine and the closing phenylalanine or tryptophan. The size entry is marked missing in some rows and otherwise reads once, few, many or a size class.

J: TRBJ2-7
size: many
V: TRBV20-1
CDR3: SARDFRNPYEQY

J: TRBJ2-7
size: many
V: TRBV11-2
CDR3: ASSLSLGGRDEQY

J: TRBJ1-1
size: many
V: TRBV3-1
CDR3: ASSSSVDTEAF

J: TRBJ1-1
size: few
V: TRBV11-1
CDR3: ASSLGGTPNTEAF

J: TRBJ2-2
size: few
V: TRBV5-5
CDR3: ASSLARQGSAGELF

J: TRBJ2-1
size: .
V: TRBV7-2
CDR3: ASRVRASGGAPGDEQF

J: TRBJ2-1
size: .
V: TRBV6-1
CDR3: ASGGPVYNEQF

J: TRBJ2-7
size: many
V: TRBV12-3/TRBV12-4
CDR3: ASSPRISGKQY

J: TRBJ2-1
size: many
V: TRBV12-3/TRBV12-4
CDR3: ASSPLGQGYDEQF

J: TRBJ2-7
size: many
V: TRBV3-1
CDR3: ASSPRDYYFSHEQY

J: TRBJ2-7
size: many
V: TRBV28
CDR3: ASRQGQRYEQY

J: TRBJ2-2
size: .
V: TRBV5-8
CDR3: ASSFGLAGITGELF

J: TRBJ1-1
size: .
V: TRBV3-1
CDR3: ASSQDRAGRNTEAF

J: TRBJ1-1
size: many
V: TRBV18
CDR3: ASSPPNRDGAF

J: TRBJ2-5
size: many
V: TRBV10-3
CDR3: AISSPGLADDQETQY

J: TRBJ2-2
size: .
V: TRBV5-1
CDR3: ASSLDPSATGELF

J: TRBJ2-5
size: many
V: TRBV12-3/TRBV12-4
CDR3: ASSSEGQYQETQY

J: TRBJ2-1
size: few
V: TRBV7-9
CDR3: ASSHRDYYNEQF

J: TRBJ2-1
size: many
V: TRBV12-3/TRBV12-4
CDR3: ASTPGSSYNEQF

J: TRBJ2-2
size: many
V: TRBV7-9
CDR3: ASSRGTGDTGELF

J: TRBJ2-3
size: .
V: TRBV14
CDR3: ASSQVDRGTDTQY

J: TRBJ2-3
size: many
V: TRBV7-3
CDR3: ASSYDREDTQY

J: TRBJ1-1
size: .
V: TRBV5-4
CDR3: ASSFSQGDVSEAF

J: TRBJ1-1
size: many
V: TRBV3-1
CDR3: ASSQSVSEAF

J: TRBJ2-2
size: .
V: TRBV11-2
CDR3: ASSSLRGSDGELF

J: TRBJ1-1
size: few
V: TRBV10-3
CDR3: ATRDRGNTEAF

J: TRBJ2-5
size: many
V: TRBV30
CDR3: AWSPGSETQY

J: TRBJ1-4
size: few
V: TRBV20-1
CDR3: SARRQGGEKLF

J: TRBJ1-4
size: .
V: TRBV19
CDR3: ASSFARAGVDREKLF

J: TRBJ2-5
size: few
V: TRBV20-1
CDR3: SARDMLGGGETQY

J: TRBJ2-1
size: few
V: TRBV19
CDR3: ASSPKGGGQGKVGEQF

J: TRBJ1-1
size: many
V: TRBV6-1
CDR3: ASTWDVNTEAF

J: TRBJ1-1
size: few
V: TRBV3-1
CDR3: ASSPNRGPEAF

J: TRBJ1-1
size: .
V: TRBV20-1
CDR3: SAASGQGAVEAF

J: TRBJ2-3
size: many
V: TRBV12-3/TRBV12-4
CDR3: ASSLQPDTQY

J: TRBJ2-7
size: .
V: TRBV30
CDR3: AWSEDRTYEQY

J: TRBJ2-3
size: many
V: TRBV12-3/TRBV12-4
CDR3: ASSPGTTSTDTQY

J: TRBJ1-2
size: .
V: TRBV3-1
CDR3: ASSPPPGFYGYGYT

J: TRBJ2-2
size: many
V: TRBV2
CDR3: ASATRVNTGELF

J: TRBJ2-7
size: few
V: TRBV7-9
CDR3: ASSSGIGEQY

J: TRBJ2-5
size: many
V: TRBV18
CDR3: ASSLSREETQY

J: TRBJ1-6
size: many
V: TRBV6-2/TRBV6-3
CDR3: ASSYWGRDNSPLH

J: TRBJ1-6
size: few
V: TRBV12-3/TRBV12-4
CDR3: ASSSQGQGNSPLH

J: TRBJ2-2
size: .
V: TRBV4-2
CDR3: ASSAPGWAGTGELF

J: TRBJ1-1
size: many
V: TRBV29-1
CDR3: SVENRDRGEEAF

J: TRBJ2-2
size: many
V: TRBV11-2
CDR3: ASSSGLELNTGELF

J: TRBJ2-7
size: many
V: TRBV3-1
CDR3: ASSQVSALAREQY

J: TRBJ1-2
size: few
V: TRBV5-1
CDR3: ASSLQNTVDGYT

J: TRBJ1-2
size: few
V: TRBV5-1
CDR3: ASSLPGQGGGYT

J: TRBJ1-5
size: .
V: TRBV6-1
CDR3: ASSEKGTALNQPQH

J: TRBJ2-3
size: many
V: TRBV28
CDR3: ASSSFPGLAGGPTDTQY

J: TRBJ2-5
size: many
V: TRBV28
CDR3: ASSLGGGNQETQY

J: TRBJ2-1
size: few
V: TRBV10-1
CDR3: ASTPRQVQRTHNERF

J: TRBJ2-3
size: many
V: TRBV12-3/TRBV12-4
CDR3: ASSIAEGQY

J: TRBJ2-4
size: .
V: TRBV20-1
CDR3: SARDRGGARQY